This T cell receptor beta chain derives from a study of cytomegalovirus exposure and HLA in healthy donors. 60 Vbeta and 13 Jbeta primers were used in PCR. Profiled with immunoSEQ multiplex PCR; TCRdb holds only in-frame clones, not every one. The table records some 160,000 clones, 76% of them present only once. The germline V gene has CDR1 SGHDT and CDR2 YYEEEE. The CDR3 runs to 13 residues. The ends lost 5 bases at V and 11 bases at J; junction bases unmatched: 11. This clone was observed once. The antigen remains undetermined. Study-wide results and limits: The study had only CMV serostatus as immune exposure information.

This chain uses TRBV5-6 with TRBJ2-3, with 7 positions matching TRBD1. The clonotype comes from a woman aged 40 to 50 in good health and CMV-seronegative. Material for sequencing was PBMCs. In DNA form, the CDR3 reads TGTGCCAGCAGGATGGACAGGTTGAGTGAGCAGTATTTT. Translated: CASRMDRLSEQYF.